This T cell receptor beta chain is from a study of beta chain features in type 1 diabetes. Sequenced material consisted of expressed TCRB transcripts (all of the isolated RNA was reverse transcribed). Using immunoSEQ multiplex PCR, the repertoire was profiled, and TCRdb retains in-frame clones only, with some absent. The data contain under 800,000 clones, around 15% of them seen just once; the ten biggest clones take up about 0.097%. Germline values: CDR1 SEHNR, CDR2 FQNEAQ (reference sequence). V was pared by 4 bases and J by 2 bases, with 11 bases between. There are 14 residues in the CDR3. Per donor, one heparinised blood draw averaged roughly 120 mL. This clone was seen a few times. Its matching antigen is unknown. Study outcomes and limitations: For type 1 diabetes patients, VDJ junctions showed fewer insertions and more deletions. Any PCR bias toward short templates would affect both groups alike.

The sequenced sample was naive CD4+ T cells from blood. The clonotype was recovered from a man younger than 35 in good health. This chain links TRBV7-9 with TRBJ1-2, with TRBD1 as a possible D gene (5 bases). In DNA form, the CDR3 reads TGTGCCAGCAGCTCCTCGGGGGTGAACTATGGCTACACCTTC. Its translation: CASSSSGVNYGYTF.